This TCR beta chain was captured by sequencing in a study of CD8 T cells in ankylosing spondylitis. Regarding this clonotype: The antigen is not known.

From germline, CDR1 is SGHVS and CDR2 FQNEAQ. The ends were cut back, 0 bases at V and 2 bases at J, with 15 bases in the middle. The CDR3 is 17 residues long. Making use of molecular barcodes, quantitative 5'-RACE generated TCR beta libraries. Each CDR3 protein gets one entry after TCRdb re-called the 5' RACE reads with MiXCR. This sample yields approximately 540,000 distinct CDR3 sequences, of which roughly an eighth are seen a single time; over 6.5% belongs to the top ten. Study conclusions and caveats: For ankylosing spondylitis blood, a TCR beta motif of 7 or 8 highly homologous variants appeared characteristic. Researchers reportedly found disease-linked clones significantly enriched in matched ankylosing spondylitis synovial fluid. CD8+ disease-linked clones were present at relatively low frequencies in blood.

This clonotype was obtained from a male donor with ankylosing spondylitis. The sequenced material came from blood, either unsorted or a sorted T cell fraction (not recorded which). The chain combines TRBV7-8 with TRBJ2-3; D may be TRBD2 (7 bases). DNA for the CDR3: TGTGCCAGCAGCTTAGCGATGGCGGGGGCCTTCACAGATACGCAGTATTTT. Its protein product is CASSLAMAGAFTDTQYF. The entire variable domain, with the rest obtained from reference TRBV7-8 and TRBJ2-3, is as follows: GAGVSQSPRYKVAKRGQDVALRCDPISGHVSLFWYQQALGQGPEFLTYFQNEAQLDKSGLPSDRFFAERPEGSVSTLKIQRTQQEDSAVYLCASSLAMAGAFTDTQYFGPGTRLTVL.